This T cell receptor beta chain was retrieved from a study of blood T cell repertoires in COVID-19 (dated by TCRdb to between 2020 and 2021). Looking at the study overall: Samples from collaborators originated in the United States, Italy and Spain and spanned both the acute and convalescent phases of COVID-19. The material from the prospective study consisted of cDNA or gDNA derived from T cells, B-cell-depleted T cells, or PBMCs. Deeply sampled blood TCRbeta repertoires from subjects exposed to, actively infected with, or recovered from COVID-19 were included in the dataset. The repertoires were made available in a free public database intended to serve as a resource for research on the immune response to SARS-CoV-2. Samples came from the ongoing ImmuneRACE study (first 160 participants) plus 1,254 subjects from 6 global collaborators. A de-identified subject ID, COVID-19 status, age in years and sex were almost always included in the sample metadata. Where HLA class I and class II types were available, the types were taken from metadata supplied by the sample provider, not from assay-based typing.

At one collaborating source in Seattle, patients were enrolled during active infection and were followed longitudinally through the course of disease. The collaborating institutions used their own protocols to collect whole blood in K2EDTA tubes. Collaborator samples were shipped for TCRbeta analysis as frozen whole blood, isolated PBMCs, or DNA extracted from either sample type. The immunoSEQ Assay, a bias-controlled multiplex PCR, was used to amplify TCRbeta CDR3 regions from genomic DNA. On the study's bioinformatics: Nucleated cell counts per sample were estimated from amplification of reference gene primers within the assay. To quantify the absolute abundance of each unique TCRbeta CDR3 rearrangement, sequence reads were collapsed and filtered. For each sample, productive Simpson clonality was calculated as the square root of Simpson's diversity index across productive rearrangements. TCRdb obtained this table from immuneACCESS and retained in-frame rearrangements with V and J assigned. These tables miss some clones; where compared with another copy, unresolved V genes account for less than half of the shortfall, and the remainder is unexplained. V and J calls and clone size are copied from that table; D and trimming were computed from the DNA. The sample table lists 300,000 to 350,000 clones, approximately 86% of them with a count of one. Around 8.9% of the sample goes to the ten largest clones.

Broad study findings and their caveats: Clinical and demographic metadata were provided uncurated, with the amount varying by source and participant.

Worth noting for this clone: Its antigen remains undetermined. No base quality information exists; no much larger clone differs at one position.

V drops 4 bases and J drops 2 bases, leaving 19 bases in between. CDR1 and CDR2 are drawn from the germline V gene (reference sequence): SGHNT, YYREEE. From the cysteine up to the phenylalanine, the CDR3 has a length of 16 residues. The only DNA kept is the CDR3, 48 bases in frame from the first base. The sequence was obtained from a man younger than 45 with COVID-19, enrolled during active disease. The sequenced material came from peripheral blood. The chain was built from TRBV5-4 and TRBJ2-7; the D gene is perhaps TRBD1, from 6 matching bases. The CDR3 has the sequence CASSPPGLGAAYEQYF. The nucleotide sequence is TGTGCCAGCAGCCCCCCCGGATTGGGGGCTGCCTACGAGCAGTACTTC.